This entry concerns a single T cell receptor beta chain. The antigen is undetermined. This entry belongs to a study of yellow fever vaccine responses in identical twins. General study results and limits: The T cell response to vaccination in identical twins was reportedly partly convergent and partly personalized.

MiXCR was run by TCRdb on the RT-PCR reads, yielding one entry per CDR3 protein. The sample holds about 20,000 distinct CDR3 sequences, roughly 70% seen once. This CDR3 is 15 amino acids long. Germline-derived CDR1 and CDR2 are MDHEN and SYDVKM. V was clipped by 4 bases and J by 3 bases, with 14 bases between them. Sequences were derived from T cells from blood (PBMCs), unsorted or a sorted subset (not recorded which), sampled before or after yellow fever vaccination (not recorded which). The sequence was collected from a woman younger than 35 who received the yellow fever vaccine. The chain links TRBV28 to TRBJ2-3; weak D call: TRBD1 (5 bases). As DNA, the CDR3 is TGTGCCAGCAGTTCCAGGGTAGGTGGAACAGATACGCAGTATTTT. Translating it yields CASSSRVGGTDTQYF.